This T cell receptor beta chain was identified in a study of T cell responses to AZD1222 COVID-19 vaccine. Study conclusions and caveats: Clonal diversity was possibly underestimated, and the donors were mostly white British, with more females. AZD1222 recipients seropositive at baseline numbered only six or seven. An increase in Spike-specific TCR breadth and depth was observed after two AZD1222 doses.

Profiling relied on immunoSEQ multiplex PCR, and the TCRdb table lists in-frame clones only, not all of them. The table has 180,000 or so clones, about 90% seen once. The V end was cut by 3 bases, the J end by 1 base, with 10 bases between. The length of the CDR3 is 15 residues. Germline assignment: CDR1 KGHSH and CDR2 LQKENI. A remark on this clone: Its target is unknown.

The sample in question was peripheral blood, obtained 28 days after the second AZD1222 dose. V usage is TRBV18 and J usage is TRBJ1-5, with D possibly being TRBD1 (5 bases). The source of this sequence is an adult who received the AZD1222 COVID-19 vaccine. CDR3 amino acids: CASSPPGGSNQPQHF. DNA for the CDR3: TGTGCCAGCTCACCCCCGGGGGGGAGCAATCAGCCCCAGCATTTT. Full variable domain (outside the CDR3, taken from reference TRBV18 and TRBJ1-5): NAGVMQNPRHLVRRRGQEARLRCSPMKGHSHVYWYRQLPEEGLKFMVYLQKENIIDESGMPKERFSAEFPKEGPSILRIQQVVRGDSAAYFCASSPPGGSNQPQHFGDGTRLSIL.